The entry below describes one T cell receptor beta chain. Either two negative PCRs, clearance, or symptom resolution qualified Cohort 3 donors as recovered. This specimen belongs to a study of blood T cell repertoires in COVID-19. Study information: There were acute and convalescent COVID-19 samples, and they came from the United States, Italy and Spain. T cells, B-cell-depleted T cells, or PBMCs supplied cDNA or gDNA.

Per the original methods: The assay estimated nucleated cells by amplifying reference gene primers. Libraries were prepared by immunoSEQ multiplex PCR; TCRdb keeps only in-frame clonotypes and omits some of them. That table furnishes V, J and clone size, whereas the DNA furnished D and trimming. The top ten clones hold approximately 5% of a sample with roughly 360,000 clones, around 83% of them seen once. Per the germline V gene, CDR1 is SGHRS and CDR2 is YFSETQ. This CDR3 has 14 residues. V trimming: 7 bases; J trimming: 0 bases; junction bases outside the gene matches: 6. V gene TRBV5-1 combines with J gene TRBJ1-1; 7 bases map to TRBD1. Sequencing input: PBMCs or T cells enriched from blood (not recorded which). This receptor was obtained from a woman aged 45-59 years who had recovered from COVID-19. CDR3 DNA: TGCGCCAGCCGACAGGGCCTTATGAACACTGAAGCTTTCTTT. It encodes CASRQGLMNTEAFF.